Listed here are 27 T cell receptor beta chains from one sample, sequenced in a study of blood T cell repertoires in COVID-19 (dated by TCRdb to the early 2020s). Library preparation employed the immunoSEQ multiplex PCR assay. TCRdb re-hosts the immuneACCESS table, in-frame sequences only. Its copies lack some clones; in the studies checked, an unresolved V gene accounts for under half of them, and the cause for the rest is not known. The sample includes a few hundred thousand clones, with roughly 84% observed a single time. Approximately 9% of the sample comes from the top ten. Specimen: peripheral blood. These receptor sequences come from a human donor in a cohort sampled during active COVID-19.

As concerns this clone: The same CDR3 arises from other DNA sequences in this sample as well. The V call is TRBV28, the J call TRBJ2-1; tentative D call: TRBD2 (5 bases). Germline V gene lookup returns CDR1 MDHEN and CDR2 SYDVKM. The V and J ends lost 3 bases and 3 bases respectively, with 9 bases between them. This CDR3 is 14 amino acids long. CDR3 coding DNA: TGTGCCAGCAGTTTGGAAGGGAGCTACAATGAGCAGTTCTTC. Protein product: CASSLEGSYNEQFF.

J is TRBJ2-5 and V is TRBV2, with 7 bases aligning to TRBD2. Germline-derived CDR1 and CDR2 are SNHLY and FYNNEI. CDR3 length equals 14 residues. J lost 2 bases, V lost 3 bases, and 3 bases had no gene match. The CDR3 region is CASSDRAGQETQYF. As DNA, the CDR3 is TGTGCCAGCAGTGATCGAGCGGGGCAAGAGACCCAGTACTTC. The full variable domain, rest sourced from reference TRBV2 and TRBJ2-5, is EPEVTQTPSHQVTQMGQEVILRCVPISNHLYFYWYRQILGQKVEFLVSFYNNEISEKSEIFDDQFSVERPDGSNFTLKIRSTKLEDSAMYFCASSDRAGQETQYFGPGTRLLVL.

This sequence joins TRBV12-3 or TRBV12-4 and TRBJ2-7; 7 nucleotides agree with TRBD2. The CDR3 extends over 13 amino acids. The J segment lost 4 bases and the V segment lost 4 bases, leaving 4 bases of the junction unmatched. In nucleotides, the CDR3 is TGTGCCAGCAGTTCCGGGACTACTTACGAGCAGTACTTC. Translation: CASSSGTTYEQYF.

The rearrangement joins TRBV5-1 to TRBJ1-3; 10 bases fit TRBD1. J was trimmed by 0 bases and V by 5 bases; bases with no gene match: 11. The CDR3 is 18 residues long. The germline gives CDR1 SGHRS, CDR2 YFSETQ. CDR3: CASSLGDRGHFSGNTIYF. The CDR3 DNA reads as TGCGCCAGCAGTCTCGGCGACAGGGGGCATTTCTCTGGAAACACCATATATTTT.

V gene TRBV5-1 combines with J gene TRBJ1-1; D gene uncertain. CDR1 and CDR2 (germline): SGHRS, YFSETQ. Trimming shortened V by 4 bases and J by 1 base, and 14 bases separated the two germline ends. This CDR3 has 15 amino acids. The CDR3 loop reads CASSPWEGTNTEAFF. The CDR3 bases are TGCGCCAGCAGCCCTTGGGAGGGTACGAACACTGAAGCTTTCTTT. The variable domain in full, with the rest retrieved from reference TRBV5-1 and TRBJ1-1, is KAGVTQTPRYLIKTRGQQVTLSCSPISGHRSVSWYQQTPGQGLQFLFEYFSETQRNKGNFPGRFSGRQFSNSRSEMNVSTLELGDSALYLCASSPWEGTNTEAFFGQGTRLTVV.

This clone was counted between two and nine times. The chain uses TRBV5-4 and TRBJ2-7, with 8 positions matching TRBD1. Trimming removed 6 bases from V and 0 bases from J; junction bases left unmatched: 2. The CDR3 is 13 residues long. The germline gives CDR1 SGHNT, CDR2 YYREEE (reference sequence). CDR3 sequence reads: CASKGQGSYEQYF. Written as DNA, the CDR3 is TGTGCCAGCAAAGGACAGGGCTCCTACGAGCAGTACTTC.

This clone was seen once. The V gene is TRBV10-3, the J gene TRBJ2-5, with D hard to call. The V and J ends lost 4 bases and 5 bases respectively, with 5 bases between them. This CDR3 comprises 11 residues. Per germline, CDR1 ENHRY and CDR2 SYGVKD. The CDR3 loop is CAISAGETQYF. CDR3 sequence (DNA): TGTGCCATCAGTGCCGGGGAGACCCAGTACTTC.

The gene calls are TRBV5-1 and TRBJ1-1; D gene ambiguous. Germline CDR1 SGHRS, CDR2 YFSETQ. With 6 bases removed from V and 1 base from J, the gap between germline ends came to 7 bases. There are 12 residues in the CDR3. The CDR3 region has the DNA TGCGCCAGCAAGTTCGGGAACACTGAAGCTTTCTTT. This encodes CASKFGNTEAFF.

The CDR3: CASKKQGVQPQHF. CDR3 sequence (DNA): TGTGCCAGCAAGAAGCAGGGGGTTCAGCCCCAGCATTTT. The rearrangement uses TRBV7-4 and TRBJ1-5; 7 bases fit TRBD1. Germline CDR1 reads SGHVT; CDR2 reads SQSDAQ. V shed 7 bases and J 6 bases; nucleotides not matched to a gene: 6. The CDR3 contains 13 residues.

The V and J genes are TRBV19 and TRBJ1-1, with TRBD1 as a possible D gene (5 bases). The CDR3 has 14 amino acids. Germline assignment: CDR1 LNHDA and CDR2 SQIVND (reference sequence). V was clipped by 5 bases and J by 1 base, with 11 bases between them. In nucleotides, the CDR3 is TGTGCCAGTAGTTTGAGGACAACGAACACTGAAGCTTTCTTT. It translates to CASSLRTTNTEAFF.

This chain connects TRBV14 to TRBJ2-6, with a possible D match to TRBD2 (6 bases). The CDR3 contains 16 residues. Per the germline V gene, CDR1 is SGHDN and CDR2 is FVKESK. V was shortened by 4 bases and J by 3 bases, with 13 bases between the two germline ends. The CDR3 loop is CASSPGGAGGANVLTF. CDR3 DNA sequence: TGTGCCAGCAGCCCAGGCGGGGCTGGTGGGGCCAACGTCCTGACTTTC.

DNA for the CDR3: TGTGCCAGCAGGGCCGGGGGGGTTAGGCCAGATACGCAGTATTTT. Protein: CASRAGGVRPDTQYF. This rearrangement joins TRBV5-4 to TRBJ2-3; 8 nucleotides match TRBD2. This CDR3 is 15 amino acids long. Germline V gene data show CDR1 as SGHNT and CDR2 as YYREEE (reference sequence). After removal of 5 bases from V and 4 bases from J, the junction contained 9 bases not matched to a gene.

This clone occurred once. The chain recombines TRBV3-1 (or the pseudogene TRBV3-2) with TRBJ2-7, with 8 bases fitting TRBD2. V shed 3 bases, J shed 2 bases, and the junction held 3 bases outside the gene matches. Germline assignment: CDR1 LGHDT and CDR2 YNNKEL (reference sequence). The CDR3 length is 14 residues. The CDR3 spells CASSQAGGAYEQYF. The CDR3, as DNA: TGTGCCAGCAGCCAGGCGGGAGGTGCCTACGAGCAGTACTTC.

CDR3: CASSKGNRGPNEQYF. The CDR3 region has the DNA TGTGCCAGCAGCAAAGGGAACAGGGGCCCCAACGAGCAGTACTTC. V usage is TRBV21-1 and J usage is TRBJ2-7; the DNA was not used to check the table's D call, TRBD1. TRBV21-1 is given as a pseudogene. This CDR3 is built from 15 residues.

The chain carries TRBV4-1 and TRBJ2-7, with 9 nucleotides matching TRBD2. The CDR3 spans 15 residues. Per the germline V gene, CDR1 is MGHRA and CDR2 is YSYEKL. V trimming: 1 base; J trimming: 3 bases; junction bases outside the gene matches: 4. The CDR3 DNA sequence: TGCGCCAGCAGCCAAGGGCGGGAGGGATTCTACGAGCAGTACTTC. Translating it yields CASSQGREGFYEQYF.

The chain uses TRBV23-1 and TRBJ1-1, with 8 bases fitting TRBD1. TRBV23-1 is marked as an open reading frame, function uncertain. With 4 bases clipped from V and 11 bases from J, the junction kept 12 bases outside the gene matches. There are 14 residues in the CDR3. CDR3 loop: CASSRRQGPKRAFF. CDR3 coding DNA: TGCGCCAGCAGTCGCCGACAGGGGCCAAAAAGGGCTTTCTTT.

The chain recombines TRBV16 with TRBJ1-5; TRBD1 matches 8 bases. The CDR3 contains 21 residues. V shed 1 base, J shed 0 bases, and the junction held 17 bases outside the gene matches. The V gene's germline CDR1 is KGHSY and CDR2 FQNENV. The CDR3 DNA follows: TGTGCCAGCAGCCAATGGCGGGGCGGACAGGGAACAGGGTATAGCAATCAGCCCCAGCATTTT. It specifies CASSQWRGGQGTGYSNQPQHF. Together with reference TRBV16 and TRBJ1-5, the CDR3 gives the full variable domain: GEEVAQTPKHLVRGEGQKAKLYCAPIKGHSYVFWYQQVLKNEFKFLISFQNENVFDETGMPKERFSAKCLPNSPCSLEIQATKLEDSAVYFCASSQWRGGQGTGYSNQPQHFGDGTRLSIL.

This clone was detected only once. This rearrangement joins TRBV4-2 to TRBJ1-1; D gene ambiguous. The CDR3 contains 13 residues. Germline-derived CDR1 and CDR2 are LGHNA and YNFKEQ. V was shortened by 0 bases and J by 8 bases, with 10 bases between the two germline ends. CDR3 in DNA: TGTGCCAGCAGCCAAGATCTTTCCAGGGAAGCTTTCTTT. Protein sequence: CASSQDLSREAFF.

The rearrangement joins TRBV7-3 to TRBJ1-1; D uncertain. Germline loops: CDR1 SGHTA, CDR2 FQGTGA. The CDR3 length is 13 residues. Trimming pared 5 bases from V and 1 base from J, leaving 8 bases between. CDR3: CASSLLWNTEAFF. The CDR3 DNA follows: TGTGCCAGCAGCCTTTTATGGAACACTGAAGCTTTCTTT.

This clone was counted a single time. The gene calls are TRBV7-9 and TRBJ1-2, with TRBD1 matching 10 bases. This CDR3 has 16 amino acids. Germline V gene data show CDR1 as SEHNR and CDR2 as FQNEAQ (reference sequence). V gave up 3 bases and J gave up 8 bases; unmatched junction bases: 12. The CDR3 region is CASSLAAMTGGRGYTF. The CDR3 coding sequence is TGTGCCAGCAGCTTGGCGGCTATGACAGGGGGCAGGGGCTACACCTTC.

CDR3 region: CAISASDSSQETQYF. The CDR3 DNA follows: TGTGCCATCAGTGCCTCGGACAGCAGCCAAGAGACCCAGTACTTC. V and J are TRBV10-3 and TRBJ2-5; tentative D call: TRBD1 (6 bases). Per the germline V gene, CDR1 is ENHRY and CDR2 is SYGVKD. The V gene lost 4 bases and the J gene lost 1 base, with 13 bases spanning the gap. The CDR3 totals 15 residues.

The CDR3 loop reads CASSLPLAKNIQYF. The CDR3, as DNA: TGTGCCAGCAGTCTACCTTTAGCCAAAAACATTCAGTACTTC. This rearrangement joins TRBV6-2 or TRBV6-3 to TRBJ2-4; D ambiguous. This CDR3 contains 14 residues. CDR1 and CDR2 from the germline V gene are MNHEY and SVGEGT. Trimming cost V 5 bases and J 0 bases, with 8 bases left between them.

In its sample, this clone was seen once. The CDR3 region is CATSRPGGNEQFF. CDR3 in DNA: TGTGCCACCAGTCGGCCAGGGGGCAATGAGCAGTTCTTC. The genes are TRBV24-1 and TRBJ2-1; 7 nucleotides match TRBD1. CDR3 size: 13 residues. V lost 6 bases to trimming and J lost 6 bases; unmatched junction nucleotides: 4. Looked up from germline, CDR1 is KGHDR and CDR2 is SFDVKD.

The gene calls are TRBV6-2 or TRBV6-3 and TRBJ1-6; 8 bases fit TRBD1. Germline values: CDR1 MNHEY, CDR2 SVGEGT. V dropped 4 bases and J dropped 2; count of bases not matched to a gene: 4. This CDR3 comprises 16 residues. The CDR3 protein is CASSSGTGAYNSPLHF. DNA of the CDR3: TGTGCCAGCAGTTCTGGGACAGGAGCCTATAATTCACCCCTCCACTTT.

CDR3 in DNA: TGTGCCAGCAGCTTAACAGCGGCTACTGAAGCTTTCTTT. It yields the protein CASSLTAATEAFF. The chain is built from TRBV11-2 and TRBJ1-1; no firm D call. The CDR3 runs 13 residues. Trimming cost V 2 bases and J 5 bases, with 9 bases left between them. CDR1 is SGHAT, CDR2 FQNNGV, per germline.

This clone was seen more than once but under ten times. The chain links TRBV28 to TRBJ1-6; 10 nucleotides line up with TRBD1. J lost 7 bases, V lost 4 bases, and 4 bases had no gene match. Looked up from germline, CDR1 is MDHEN and CDR2 is SYDVKM. The CDR3 spans 15 residues. This chain's CDR3 is CASSSAGQGNSPLHF. CDR3 sequence (DNA): TGTGCCAGCAGTTCCGCGGGACAGGGGAATTCACCCCTCCACTTT. The whole variable domain, filled in from reference TRBV28 and TRBJ1-6, reads DVKVTQSSRYLVKRTGEKVFLECVQDMDHENMFWYRQDPGLGLRLIYFSYDVKMKEKGDIPEGYSVSREKKERFSLILESASTNQTSMYLCASSSAGQGNSPLHFGNGTRLTVT.

The chain is built from TRBV5-4 and TRBJ2-3, with D perhaps matching TRBD2 (5 bases). This CDR3 has 14 residues. The germline V gene encodes CDR1 SGHNT and CDR2 YYREEE (reference sequence). The V end was cut by 4 bases, the J end by 3 bases, with 12 bases between. This CDR3 reads CASSRGRGTDTQYF. In nucleotides, the CDR3 is TGTGCCAGCAGCCGCGGACGAGGGACAGATACGCAGTATTTT.